This TCR beta chain appears in the sequencing data of a study of CD8+ T cells in alopecia areata. About the study: Treated individuals took tofacitinib by mouth, 5 to 10 mg twice daily.

With respect to this clone: Its antigen remains unidentified.

Study-level results: Scalp clonality and expanded CD8+ clones among the top 100 fell significantly with tofacitinib.

The CDR3 spans 18 residues. In germline, CDR1 is PRHDT, CDR2 FYEKMQ (reference sequence). The V end was cut by 3 bases, the J end by 1 base, with 18 bases between. The sample's treatment: oral pan-JAK inhibitor, 5-10 mg twice daily. The authors sorted CD4+ and CD8+ T cells from PBMCs. RNA was extracted and reverse transcribed into cDNA as the sequencing template. Data came from immunoSEQ multiplex PCR; TCRdb stores just in-frame clones and leaves some out. The sample lists tens of thousands of clones, 65% seen once, with 20% to 25% in the top ten. This TCR was recovered from a human donor with alopecia areata. This rearrangement joins TRBV13 to TRBJ2-2; D assignment may be TRBD1 or TRBD2 (5 bases each). The material was CD8+ T cells sorted from blood, obtained at week 4, from a patient treated with tofacitinib. The CDR3 spells CASSFQPTRGLNTGELFF. In DNA form, the CDR3 reads TGTGCCAGCAGCTTCCAACCGACTCGGGGCTTGAACACCGGGGAGCTGTTTTTT.